Sequencing of this TCR beta chain was carried out in a study of blood T cell repertoires in COVID-19. Overall study: Samples taken during acute and convalescent COVID-19 were collected in the United States, Italy and Spain.

In the original processing: Reference gene primers were amplified, and this amplification served to estimate nucleated cell counts. The repertoire was sequenced with immunoSEQ multiplex PCR; TCRdb's copy has only in-frame clones and lacks some. V and J calls and clone size are as listed in that table; D and trimming were resolved from the DNA. The sample holds about 360,000 clones, around 84% seen once. Trimming took 0 bases from V and 1 from J, leaving 6 bases between them. This CDR3 is built from 15 residues. CDR1 is LNHNV and CDR2 is YYDKDF in the germline V gene (reference sequence). The chain uses TRBV15 and TRBJ1-4; D not certain. The sample consisted of peripheral blood. The clonotype was recovered from a human donor in a cohort sampled during active COVID-19. This CDR3 is CATSRDVRTNEKLFF. The CDR3 nucleotides read TGTGCCACCAGCAGAGATGTCCGAACTAATGAAAAACTGTTTTTT.